Listed below are T cell receptor beta chains from one sample, sequenced in a study of cytomegalovirus exposure and HLA in healthy donors. Measured with immunoSEQ multiplex PCR; TCRdb has only the in-frame clones, and not every one. The sample shows about 190,000 clones, around 87% of them seen only once. The sequenced material came from PBMCs. Receptors originate from a woman younger than 35 in good health and CMV-seronegative. Both conserved end residues are part of each CDR3. D genes are given only for firm matches. Size tells how often a clone was seen (once, few, many) or the class of an expanded clone, and some rows leave it out.

clone size	V gene	J gene	D gene	CDR3 protein	CDR3 DNA
-	TRBV28	TRBJ2-3	TRBD1	CASSWALTLWGQGLDKGTDTQYF	TGTGCCAGCAGTTGGGCCTTAACATTGTGGGGACAGGGTTTGGACAAGGGCACAGATACGCAGTATTTT
-	TRBV28	TRBJ1-2	-	CASSPPGTPYGYTF	TGTGCCAGCAGTCCCCCAGGAACCCCCTATGGCTACACCTTC
-	TRBV11-3	TRBJ2-7	TRBD2	CASSLDPGGDEQYF	TGTGCCAGCAGCTTAGATCCCGGGGGGGACGAGCAGTACTTC
-	TRBV7-9	TRBJ1-3	TRBD1	CASSAGTGGGNTIYF	TGTGCCAGCAGCGCCGGGACAGGGGGCGGAAACACCATATATTTT
-	TRBV6-5	TRBJ1-2	-	CASSSQGSYGYTF	TGTGCCAGCAGTTCGCAGGGTTCCTATGGCTACACCTTC
-	TRBV4-2	TRBJ2-3	TRBD2	CASSFRGAGDTDTQYF	TGTGCCAGCAGCTTCCGGGGAGCGGGGGACACAGATACGCAGTATTTT
-	TRBV13	TRBJ1-6	-	CASSLGLGPSPSSSYNSPLHF	TGTGCCAGCAGTCTTGGGCTGGGTCCCTCTCCCTCCAGCTCCTATAATTCACCCCTCCACTTT
-	TRBV29-1	TRBJ2-3	TRBD2	CSVEDPQGRRGASTDTQYF	TGCAGCGTTGAAGATCCTCAGGGACGGCGGGGGGCTAGCACAGATACGCAGTATTTT
-	TRBV7-9	TRBJ1-5	TRBD1	CSSSVDRGDQPQHF	TGTTCCAGCAGCGTGGACAGGGGCGATCAGCCCCAGCATTTT
few	TRBV6-1	TRBJ2-7	-	CASTSIPGDSYEQYF	TGTGCCAGCACCTCAATTCCCGGAGATTCCTACGAGCAGTACTTC
-	TRBV19	TRBJ1-6	TRBD1	CASTRQGGDNSPLHF	TGTGCCAGTACGCGACAGGGGGGGGATAATTCACCCCTCCACTTT
-	TRBV7-9	TRBJ2-5	TRBD1	CASSRTGGISGETQYF	TGTGCCAGCAGCAGGACAGGGGGGATCAGTGGAGAGACCCAGTACTTC
-	TRBV25-1	TRBJ2-7	TRBD1	CASRQSGTDNYEQYF	TGTGCCAGCAGACAATCCGGGACAGATAATTACGAGCAGTACTTC
-	TRBV5-3	TRBJ1-1	TRBD1	CARTPWAGGAEIEAFF	TGTGCCAGAACCCCGTGGGCAGGGGGCGCAGAAATTGAAGCTTTCTTT
-	TRBV7-8	TRBJ2-7	-	CASSFGHTYEQYF	TGTGCCAGCAGCTTCGGACATACCTACGAGCAGTACTTC
once	TRBV19	TRBJ2-6	-	CATGESGANVLTF	TGTGCCACAGGCGAGTCTGGGGCCAACGTCCTGACTTTC
-	TRBV7-3	TRBJ2-5	-	CASSLRPVAAGGETQYF	TGTGCCAGCAGCCTTCGCCCAGTGGCAGCGGGTGGCGAGACCCAGTACTTC
-	TRBV11-3	TRBJ2-7	-	CASSSGYEQYF	TGTGCCAGCAGCTCGGGGTACGAGCAGTACTTC
-	TRBV6-5	TRBJ1-1	TRBD1	CASSRQGSEAFF	TGTGCCAGCAGCCGACAGGGTTCTGAAGCTTTCTTT
-	TRBV6-5	TRBJ2-3	-	CASSYDRVSTDTQYF	TGTGCCAGCAGTTATGACAGAGTTAGCACAGATACGCAGTATTTT
-	TRBV13	TRBJ1-5	-	CASSLGRTSRWPQHF	TGTGCCAGCAGCTTAGGGAGGACTAGTAGGTGGCCCCAGCATTTT
-	TRBV7-8	TRBJ2-7	TRBD2	CASSLEGGGAYEQYF	TGTGCCAGCAGCTTAGAGGGCGGGGGTGCCTACGAGCAGTACTTC
-	TRBV18	TRBJ2-7	-	CASSQDSYEQYF	TGTGCCAGCTCACAAGACAGCTACGAGCAGTACTTC
-	TRBV28	TRBJ2-7	TRBD2	CASTLGAGGPYEQYF	TGTGCCAGCACGCTCGGAGCGGGGGGGCCCTACGAGCAGTACTTC
-	TRBV19	TRBJ2-1	-	CASSPSRSLYNEQFF	TGTGCCAGTAGTCCCTCTAGGTCTCTCTACAATGAGCAGTTCTTC
-	TRBV7-8	TRBJ1-3	-	CASSLHRAISGNTIYF	TGTGCCAGCAGCTTACACAGGGCGATCTCTGGAAACACCATATATTTT
-	TRBV6-6	TRBJ2-1	-	CASSYRHGLVGNEQFF	TGTGCCAGCAGTTACCGCCATGGGCTGGTGGGCAATGAGCAGTTCTTC
once	TRBV5-5	TRBJ1-3	-	CASSLLTAGNTIYF	TGTGCCAGCAGCTTGCTCACAGCTGGAAACACCATATATTTT
-	TRBV2	TRBJ2-6	TRBD1	CASRTRTGPGANVLTF	TGTGCCAGCAGGACCAGGACAGGGCCGGGGGCCAACGTCCTGACTTTC
-	TRBV2	TRBJ2-2	-	CASSEEGASNTGELFF	TGTGCCAGCAGTGAGGAGGGGGCCTCGAACACCGGGGAGCTGTTTTTT
-	TRBV7-2	TRBJ2-7	-	CASQPAGTSYEQYF	TGTGCCAGCCAACCTGCAGGTACCTCCTACGAGCAGTACTTC
-	TRBV18	TRBJ2-3	-	CASSPVASPFPDTQYF	TGTGCCAGCTCACCCGTGGCTAGCCCCTTCCCAGATACGCAGTATTTT
-	TRBV7-6	TRBJ1-2	TRBD1	CASSLGQGNGYTF	TGTGCCAGCAGCTTGGGACAGGGGAATGGCTACACCTTC
-	TRBV27	TRBJ2-1	TRBD2	CASSFSGRYYNEQFF	TGTGCCAGCAGTTTTAGCGGGAGGTACTACAATGAGCAGTTCTTC
once	TRBV6-1	TRBJ1-5	TRBD1	CASRGQGANQPQHF	TGTGCCAGCAGGGGACAGGGGGCCAATCAGCCCCAGCATTTT
-	TRBV4-1	TRBJ1-1	-	CASSQDRNTEAFF	TGCGCCAGCAGCCAAGACAGGAACACTGAAGCTTTCTTT
once	TRBV27	TRBJ1-5	TRBD1	CASSPLGQASNQPQHF	TGTGCCAGCAGTCCCCTAGGACAGGCTAGCAATCAGCCCCAGCATTTT